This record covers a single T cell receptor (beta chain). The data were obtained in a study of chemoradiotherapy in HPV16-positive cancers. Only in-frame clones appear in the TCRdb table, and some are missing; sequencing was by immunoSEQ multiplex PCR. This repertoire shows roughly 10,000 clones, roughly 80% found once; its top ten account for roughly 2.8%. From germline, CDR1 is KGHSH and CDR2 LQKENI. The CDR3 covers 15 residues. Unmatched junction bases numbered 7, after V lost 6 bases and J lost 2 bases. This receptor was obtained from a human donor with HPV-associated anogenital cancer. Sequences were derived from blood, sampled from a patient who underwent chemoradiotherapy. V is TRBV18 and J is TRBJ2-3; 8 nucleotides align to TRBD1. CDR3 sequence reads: CASSGRQGNTDTQYF. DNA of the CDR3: TGTGCCAGCTCCGGAAGACAGGGGAACACAGATACGCAGTATTTT. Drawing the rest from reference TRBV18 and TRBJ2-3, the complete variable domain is NAGVMQNPRHLVRRRGQEARLRCSPMKGHSHVYWYRQLPEEGLKFMVYLQKENIIDESGMPKERFSAEFPKEGPSILRIQQVVRGDSAAYFCASSGRQGNTDTQYFGPGTRLTVL.